What follows are 17 T cell receptor beta chains derived from one specimen sequenced in a study of T cell responses to AZD1222 COVID-19 vaccine. Profiled with immunoSEQ multiplex PCR; TCRdb holds only in-frame clones, not every one. The sample consists of fewer than 150,000 clones, roughly 86% of them appearing once. The sample here was peripheral blood, taken on day 0 of AZD1222 vaccination. All receptors derive from an adult in good health.

This clone was detected once. V usage is TRBV12-3 or TRBV12-4 and J usage is TRBJ2-7, with D tentatively TRBD2 (5 bases). V shed 4 bases and J shed 4 bases, with 8 bases lying between them. The CDR3 loop spans 12 amino acids. The CDR3, as DNA: TGTGCCAGCAGTTCCGGCGGGTACGAGCAGTACTTC. Translated, it gives CASSSGGYEQYF.

The chain employs TRBV5-1 and TRBJ1-4; possible D gene TRBD1, 5 bases. Germline CDR1 reads SGHRS; CDR2 reads YFSETQ. V lost 3 bases, J lost 4 bases, and 10 bases lay in between. The CDR3 loop spans 14 amino acids. The DNA of the CDR3 is TGCGCCAGCAGCTGGGACGGTAATAATGAAAAACTGTTTTTT. Residues: CASSWDGNNEKLFF.

This clone was seen once. The genes are TRBV11-2 and TRBJ2-2; no firm D call. Germline V gene lookup returns CDR1 SGHAT and CDR2 FQNNGV. V shed 5 bases and J shed 2 bases, with 9 bases lying between them. This CDR3 has 14 residues. The CDR3 spells CASSPRPNTGELFF. In DNA form, the CDR3 reads TGTGCCAGCAGCCCCCGGCCTAACACCGGGGAGCTGTTTTTT.

The rearrangement links TRBV6-4 to TRBJ1-2; the D gene is possibly TRBD1 (6 bases). Trimming left V 10 bases short and J 1 base short, with 25 bases between. The CDR3 has 17 amino acids. The germline V gene encodes CDR1 MRHNA and CDR2 SNTAGT. This chain's CDR3 is CATRIMEDSSYNYGYTF. The CDR3 coding sequence is TGTGCCACCAGGATTATGGAGGACAGCTCATATAACTATGGCTACACCTTC.

In its sample, this clone was seen once. This chain joins TRBV6-5 and TRBJ2-7; D might be TRBD2 (5 bases). The V and J ends lost 0 bases and 3 bases respectively, with 12 bases between them. Germline CDR1 and CDR2: MNHEY and SVGAGI. This CDR3 contains 15 residues. As DNA, the CDR3 is TGTGCCAGCAGTTACTCCAACTCTGGAGGCTACGAGCAGTACTTC. It codes for CASSYSNSGGYEQYF.

This clone was seen a handful of times. The chain is built from TRBV2 and TRBJ1-2, with D possibly being TRBD1 (5 bases). The CDR3 is made up of 13 amino acids. Germline loops: CDR1 SNHLY, CDR2 FYNNEI. Trimming cost V 6 bases and J 3 bases, with 11 bases left between them. Written as DNA, the CDR3 is TGTGCCAGCAGGACCGGGACGGACTATGGCTACACCTTC. It specifies CASRTGTDYGYTF.

V gene TRBV18 combines with J gene TRBJ2-3; 12 bases are shared with TRBD2. Germline V gene data show CDR1 as KGHSH and CDR2 as LQKENI. The V and J ends lost 3 bases and 6 bases, in that order; junction bases with no gene match: 7. The CDR3 runs 16 residues. The CDR3 nucleotides are TGTGCCAGCTCACCGCTAGCGGGAGGGACTAAGGATACGCAGTATTTT. This sequence encodes CASSPLAGGTKDTQYF.

The rearrangement uses TRBV5-4 and TRBJ2-7; D is perhaps TRBD2 (6 bases). The V gene's germline CDR1 is SGHNT and CDR2 YYREEE (reference sequence). The CDR3 runs 15 residues. V was pared by 0 bases and J by 1 base, with 11 bases between. The CDR3 here is CASSLEGGRSYEQYF. The DNA for the CDR3 is TGTGCCAGCAGCTTGGAAGGAGGGAGGTCCTACGAGCAGTACTTC.

CDR3 coding DNA: TGTGCCAGCAGTCTTCTCGGGAATGAGCAGTTCTTC. Amino acid sequence: CASSLLGNEQFF. The J gene is TRBJ2-1, the V gene TRBV12-3 or TRBV12-4; D is uncertain. The V gene lost 5 bases and the J gene lost 7 bases, with 9 bases spanning the gap. The length of the CDR3 is 12 residues.

The rearrangement uses TRBV20-1 and TRBJ2-5, with a possible D match to TRBD1 (7 bases). The V and J ends lost 3 bases and 7 bases respectively, with 21 bases between them. The germline CDR1 and CDR2 sequences are DFQATT and SNEGSKA (reference sequence). This CDR3 spans 15 amino acids. The CDR3 spells CSASPRQGGLGTQYF. CDR3 coding DNA: TGCAGTGCTAGTCCCCGACAGGGAGGCCTGGGGACCCAGTACTTC.

J is TRBJ1-2 and V is TRBV13, with D perhaps matching TRBD1 (6 bases). The CDR3 spans 14 residues. V lost 7 bases to trimming and J lost 1 base, with 13 bases between them. CDR1 and CDR2 from the germline V gene are PRHDT and FYEKMQ (reference sequence). The CDR3 DNA is TGTGCCAGCAACACCCGGGGGCTTAACTATGGCTACACCTTC. It specifies CASNTRGLNYGYTF.

V and J are TRBV14 and TRBJ1-2; no clear D gene. V lost 0 bases to trimming and J lost 6 bases, with 11 bases between them. Germline assignment: CDR1 SGHDN and CDR2 FVKESK. The CDR3 runs to 14 residues. The CDR3 region is CASSQEPGVNGYTF. CDR3 coding DNA: TGTGCCAGCAGCCAAGAGCCTGGAGTAAATGGCTACACCTTC.

The chain links TRBV2 to TRBJ2-4; possibly TRBD1 for D (5 bases). Germline CDR1 SNHLY, CDR2 FYNNEI. The V gene lost 7 bases and the J gene lost 6 bases, with 13 bases spanning the gap. The CDR3 is made up of 13 amino acids. The CDR3: CASTKTVGNIQYF. The CDR3 bases are TGTGCCAGCACTAAGACAGTCGGAAACATTCAGTACTTC.

The chain has TRBV30 and TRBJ2-7; D may be TRBD1 (6 bases). V shed 1 base and J shed 6 bases, with 13 bases lying between them. Germline V CDR1 and CDR2: GTSNPN, SVGIG (reference sequence). The CDR3 extends over 13 amino acids. CDR3 loop: CAWSETGLGEQYF. In DNA, the CDR3 is TGTGCCTGGAGTGAGACAGGTCTGGGCGAGCAGTACTTC.

This rearrangement joins TRBV6-5 to TRBJ2-3; D uncertain. V was clipped by 1 base and J by 4 bases, with 6 bases between them. The CDR3 loop spans 13 amino acids. The germline V gene encodes CDR1 MNHEY and CDR2 SVGAGI. DNA of the CDR3: TGTGCCAGCAGTTACTTGACGTCAGATACGCAGTATTTT. Translated, it gives CASSYLTSDTQYF.

The gene calls are TRBV28 and TRBJ2-7; 7 nucleotides align to TRBD2. J was trimmed by 4 bases and V by 3 bases; bases with no gene match: 9. The CDR3 extends over 15 amino acids. The germline V gene has CDR1 MDHEN and CDR2 SYDVKM. CDR3 coding DNA: TGTGCCAGCAGTTTTTTTGTCCAGGGACTATACGAGCAGTACTTC. Translated, it gives CASSFFVQGLYEQYF. Looking up the rest from reference TRBV28 and TRBJ2-7 gives the full variable domain: DVKVTQSSRYLVKRTGEKVFLECVQDMDHENMFWYRQDPGLGLRLIYFSYDVKMKEKGDIPEGYSVSREKKERFSLILESASTNQTSMYLCASSFFVQGLYEQYFGPGTRLTVT.

The chain uses TRBV6-5 and TRBJ1-4, with 9 bases aligning to TRBD1. The V gene end was trimmed by 7 bases and the J gene end by 8 bases; junction bases not matched to a gene: 5. CDR1 is MNHEY and CDR2 is SVGAGI in the germline V gene. The CDR3 extends over 13 amino acids. CDR3 amino acids: CASMGQGNEKLFF. CDR3 nucleotides: TGTGCCAGCATGGGACAGGGAAACGAAAAACTGTTTTTT.